This is a list of T cell receptor beta chains from one sample in a study of cytomegalovirus exposure and HLA in healthy donors. Some clones are missing from TCRdb's copy, which holds only in-frame ones; the method was immunoSEQ multiplex PCR. This table has about 160,000 clones, roughly 85% appearing once. The sample was PBMCs. These receptors were obtained from a man in his late teens or twenties in good health and CMV-seropositive. Both conserved end residues are part of each CDR3. The order of the fields is CDR3 DNA, CDR3 protein, V gene, J gene, D gene, CDR3 length, clone size. D genes are given only for firm matches. Rows may omit the clone size; those that give it use once, few, many or a size class.

cdr3_nt: TGTGCCAGCAGCTCACCGTCGGGAGGGCCTTACAATGAGCAGTTCTTC
cdr3_aa: CASSSPSGGPYNEQFF
v_call: TRBV7-9
j_call: TRBJ2-1
d_call: TRBD2
cdr3_length: 16
clone_size: .

cdr3_nt: TGTGCCAGCAGTCCGGCTGGACTAGCGGGTTCTTCGCTCGAGCAGTACTTC
cdr3_aa: CASSPAGLAGSSLEQYF
v_call: TRBV27
j_call: TRBJ2-7
d_call: TRBD2
cdr3_length: 17
clone_size: .

cdr3_nt: TGTGCCAGCAGTGACTCAAAGGTGGCAGGGGACACCGGGGAGCTGTTTTTT
cdr3_aa: CASSDSKVAGDTGELFF
v_call: TRBV6-4
j_call: TRBJ2-2
d_call: .
cdr3_length: 17
clone_size: few

cdr3_nt: TGTGCCATCAGTGAGTACGGTGAGCAGTTCTTC
cdr3_aa: CAISEYGEQFF
v_call: TRBV10-3
j_call: TRBJ2-1
d_call: .
cdr3_length: 11
clone_size: .

cdr3_nt: TGCGCCAGCAGACACGACTCTGGGGCCAACGTCCTGACTTTC
cdr3_aa: CASRHDSGANVLTF
v_call: TRBV5-1
j_call: TRBJ2-6
d_call: .
cdr3_length: 14
clone_size: .

cdr3_nt: TGTGCCAGCAGTCTAAGACTAGCGGGAGACACCGGGGAGCTGTTTTTT
cdr3_aa: CASSLRLAGDTGELFF
v_call: TRBV28
j_call: TRBJ2-2
d_call: TRBD2
cdr3_length: 16
clone_size: .

cdr3_nt: TGTGCCAGCTCTAGCGGGGGGAGCACAGATACGCAGTATTTT
cdr3_aa: CASSSGGSTDTQYF
v_call: TRBV6-4
j_call: TRBJ2-3
d_call: TRBD2
cdr3_length: 14
clone_size: .

cdr3_nt: TGTGCCAGCAGCTTAGGGGGCCGCTACGAGCAGTACTTC
cdr3_aa: CASSLGGRYEQYF
v_call: TRBV11-2
j_call: TRBJ2-7
d_call: .
cdr3_length: 13
clone_size: .

cdr3_nt: TGCAGCGTTCACCGAGCCAGGGCCGAACGGGAGACCCAGTACTTC
cdr3_aa: CSVHRARAERETQYF
v_call: TRBV29-1
j_call: TRBJ2-5
d_call: .
cdr3_length: 15
clone_size: .

cdr3_nt: TGCGCCAGCAGCCAAGACTCAGGGTTTGGAAACACCATATATTTT
cdr3_aa: CASSQDSGFGNTIYF
v_call: TRBV4-1
j_call: TRBJ1-3
d_call: .
cdr3_length: 15
clone_size: .

cdr3_nt: TGTGCCAGCAGCGGACGATGGAGCGATGAGACCCAGTACTTC
cdr3_aa: CASSGRWSDETQYF
v_call: TRBV9
j_call: TRBJ2-5
d_call: .
cdr3_length: 14
clone_size: .

cdr3_nt: TGTGCCATCAGAAAGGGGCAGGCGAACACTGAAGCTTTCTTT
cdr3_aa: CAIRKGQANTEAFF
v_call: TRBV10-3
j_call: TRBJ1-1
d_call: .
cdr3_length: 14
clone_size: .

cdr3_nt: TGTGCCAGCATGGCAGTCCGGGTATCGGCTAACGAGCAGTACTTC
cdr3_aa: CASMAVRVSANEQYF
v_call: TRBV7-2
j_call: TRBJ2-7
d_call: .
cdr3_length: 15
clone_size: .

cdr3_nt: TGTGCCAGCAGCGTAGTTTCGGACTATGGCTACACCTTC
cdr3_aa: CASSVVSDYGYTF
v_call: TRBV9
j_call: TRBJ1-2
d_call: .
cdr3_length: 13
clone_size: .

cdr3_nt: TGTGCCAGCAGCCATACGGCGGGAGGGCTCGTCGAGACCCAGTACTTC
cdr3_aa: CASSHTAGGLVETQYF
v_call: TRBV14
j_call: TRBJ2-5
d_call: TRBD2
cdr3_length: 16
clone_size: .

cdr3_nt: TGCGCCAGCAGCCACTCGACTCGCGCTTCTTACAATGAGCAGTTCTTC
cdr3_aa: CASSHSTRASYNEQFF
v_call: TRBV4-3
j_call: TRBJ2-1
d_call: .
cdr3_length: 16
clone_size: .

cdr3_nt: TGTGCCACCAGCAGAGATGGGACTAGCGGGAGTGAGACCCAGTACTTC
cdr3_aa: CATSRDGTSGSETQYF
v_call: TRBV15
j_call: TRBJ2-5
d_call: TRBD2
cdr3_length: 16
clone_size: .

cdr3_nt: TGTGCCAGCAGTGAAGAGAGCGGCTCCTACAATGAGCAGTTCTTC
cdr3_aa: CASSEESGSYNEQFF
v_call: TRBV6-4
j_call: TRBJ2-1
d_call: .
cdr3_length: 15
clone_size: .

cdr3_nt: TGTGCCAGCAGCCTAGGACTAGCGGGAGGCGGCTACAATGAGCAGTTCTTC
cdr3_aa: CASSLGLAGGGYNEQFF
v_call: TRBV4-2
j_call: TRBJ2-1
d_call: TRBD2
cdr3_length: 17
clone_size: .

cdr3_nt: TGTGCCACCACCCCCCGACTAGCGGGAGGGCCGAAGGTCGGGGAGCTGTTTTTT
cdr3_aa: CATTPRLAGGPKVGELFF
v_call: TRBV27
j_call: TRBJ2-2
d_call: TRBD2
cdr3_length: 18
clone_size: .

cdr3_nt: TGTGCCAGCAGGCCTGTCCTGAGAGAGACCCAGTACTTC
cdr3_aa: CASRPVLRETQYF
v_call: TRBV28
j_call: TRBJ2-5
d_call: .
cdr3_length: 13
clone_size: .

cdr3_nt: TGCAGCGTTGAAAAACTCGGGACTGGCCAAGAGACCCAGTACTTC
cdr3_aa: CSVEKLGTGQETQYF
v_call: TRBV29-1
j_call: TRBJ2-5
d_call: .
cdr3_length: 15
clone_size: .

cdr3_nt: TGTGCCAGCAGCGAGACGCCTAGCTCCTACAATGAGCAGTTCTTC
cdr3_aa: CASSETPSSYNEQFF
v_call: TRBV14
j_call: TRBJ2-1
d_call: .
cdr3_length: 15
clone_size: .

cdr3_nt: TGTGCCAGCAGCTCCTTCGGACAGGGGAACACTGAAGCTTTCTTT
cdr3_aa: CASSSFGQGNTEAFF
v_call: TRBV5-4
j_call: TRBJ1-1
d_call: TRBD1
cdr3_length: 15
clone_size: few

cdr3_nt: TGCGCCAGCAGCCAAGAGGAGGGGACTGGAAACACCATATATTTT
cdr3_aa: CASSQEEGTGNTIYF
v_call: TRBV4-1
j_call: TRBJ1-3
d_call: .
cdr3_length: 15
clone_size: .

cdr3_nt: TGCGCCAGCAGCTTAAAACAGGGTGACGAAAAACTGTTTTTT
cdr3_aa: CASSLKQGDEKLFF
v_call: TRBV5-1
j_call: TRBJ1-4
d_call: .
cdr3_length: 14
clone_size: .

cdr3_nt: TGTGCCAGCAGCGTAGCTGGGGGGGGCCTAGAGACCCAGTACTTC
cdr3_aa: CASSVAGGGLETQYF
v_call: TRBV9
j_call: TRBJ2-5
d_call: .
cdr3_length: 15
clone_size: .

cdr3_nt: TGTGCCAGCAGCGCCCGGGACAGACAAGAGACCCAGTACTTC
cdr3_aa: CASSARDRQETQYF
v_call: TRBV9
j_call: TRBJ2-5
d_call: TRBD1
cdr3_length: 14
clone_size: .

cdr3_nt: TGCGCCAGCAGCCAAGTGGGGGAGGAGTCTGGCTACACCTTC
cdr3_aa: CASSQVGEESGYTF
v_call: TRBV4-3
j_call: TRBJ1-2
d_call: .
cdr3_length: 14
clone_size: .